This T cell receptor beta chain was obtained from a study of shared clonotypes between healthy human individuals. Study summary: Three CD4 naive, three CD4 memory, two CD8 naive and one CD8 memory plate were used per donor.

Some 30,000 T cell genomes (roughly 220 ng DNA) went into each sorted-subset replicate. Profiling relied on immunoSEQ multiplex PCR, and the TCRdb table lists in-frame clones only, not all of them. The sample carries some 2,400,000 clones, nearly 97% recorded once. Study conclusions and caveats: Having only a few donors restricted how much genetic and exposure-history diversity was captured.

Germline CDR1 and CDR2: ENHRY and SYGVKD. The CDR3 loop spans 15 amino acids. V lost 5 bases and J lost 7, with 17 bases in between. As regards this clone: The antigen remains unidentified.

The sequence came from a young man in good health. Sequenced input: naive CD4+ T cells sorted from blood. Subset of the sample: CD45RA+ positively selected. The chain is built from TRBV10-3 and TRBJ1-4; the D gene is possibly TRBD1 (5 bases). This chain's CDR3 is CAISSSTGGVEKLFF. DNA for the CDR3: TGTGCCATCAGTTCGTCTACAGGAGGCGTTGAAAAACTGTTTTTT.